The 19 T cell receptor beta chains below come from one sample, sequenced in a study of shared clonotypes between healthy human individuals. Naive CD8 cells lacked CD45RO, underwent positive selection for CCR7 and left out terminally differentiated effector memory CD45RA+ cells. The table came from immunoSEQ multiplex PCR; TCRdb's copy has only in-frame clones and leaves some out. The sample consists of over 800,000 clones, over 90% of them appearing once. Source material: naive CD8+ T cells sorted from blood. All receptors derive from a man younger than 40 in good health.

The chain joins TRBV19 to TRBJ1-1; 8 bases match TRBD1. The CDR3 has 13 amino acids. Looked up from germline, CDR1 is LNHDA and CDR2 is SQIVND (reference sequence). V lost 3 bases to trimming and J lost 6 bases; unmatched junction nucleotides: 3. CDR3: CASSIQGASEAFF. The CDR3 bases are TGTGCCAGTAGTATCCAGGGGGCGTCTGAAGCTTTCTTT.

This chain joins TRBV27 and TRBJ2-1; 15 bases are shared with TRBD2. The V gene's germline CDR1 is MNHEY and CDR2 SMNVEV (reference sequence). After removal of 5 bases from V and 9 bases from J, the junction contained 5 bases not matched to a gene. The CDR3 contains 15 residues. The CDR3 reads CASSPRTSGRGEQFF. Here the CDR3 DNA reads TGTGCCAGCAGTCCTCGGACTAGCGGGAGGGGTGAGCAGTTCTTC.

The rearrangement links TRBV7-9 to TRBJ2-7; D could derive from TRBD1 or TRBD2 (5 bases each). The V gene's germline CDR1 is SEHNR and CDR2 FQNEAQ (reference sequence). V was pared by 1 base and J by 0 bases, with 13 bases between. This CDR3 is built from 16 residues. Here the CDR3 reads CASSLVPGTSSYEQYF. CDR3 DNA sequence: TGTGCCAGCAGCTTAGTGCCGGGGACGAGCTCCTACGAGCAGTACTTC.

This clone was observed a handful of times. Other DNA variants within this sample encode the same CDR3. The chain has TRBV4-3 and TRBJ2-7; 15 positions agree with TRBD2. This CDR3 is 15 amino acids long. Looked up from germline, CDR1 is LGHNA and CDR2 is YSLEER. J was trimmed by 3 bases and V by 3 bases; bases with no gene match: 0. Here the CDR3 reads CASSQGLAGGYEQYF. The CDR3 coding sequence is TGCGCCAGCAGCCAGGGACTAGCGGGAGGCTACGAGCAGTACTTC.

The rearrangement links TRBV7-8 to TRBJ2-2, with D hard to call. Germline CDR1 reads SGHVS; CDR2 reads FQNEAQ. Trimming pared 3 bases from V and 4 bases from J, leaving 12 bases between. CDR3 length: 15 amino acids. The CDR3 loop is CASSLYRAGTGELFF. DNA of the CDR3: TGTGCCAGCAGCTTGTACCGGGCCGGCACCGGGGAGCTGTTTTTT.

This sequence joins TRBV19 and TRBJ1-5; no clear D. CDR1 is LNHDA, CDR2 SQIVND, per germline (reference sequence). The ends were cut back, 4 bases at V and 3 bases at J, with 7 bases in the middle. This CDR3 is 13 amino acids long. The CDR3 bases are TGTGCCAGTAGTACGAGGGTCAATCAGCCCCAGCATTTT. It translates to CASSTRVNQPQHF.

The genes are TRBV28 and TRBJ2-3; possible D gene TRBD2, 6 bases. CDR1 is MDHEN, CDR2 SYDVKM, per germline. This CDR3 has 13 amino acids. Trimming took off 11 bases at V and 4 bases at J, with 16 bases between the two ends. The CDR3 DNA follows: TGTGCCTCCGGGACGGGAGAGGCAGATACGCAGTATTTT. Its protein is CASGTGEADTQYF.

This chain's CDR3 is CASRHLGQYEQYF. The CDR3, as DNA: TGTGCCAGCAGACACTTGGGACAGTACGAGCAGTACTTC. The V and J genes are TRBV6-1 and TRBJ2-7; 7 positions match TRBD1. The CDR3 totals 13 residues. The germline CDR1 and CDR2 sequences are MNHNS and SASEGT. Losses at the gene ends were 6 bases for V and 4 bases for J; bases not matched to a gene: 6.

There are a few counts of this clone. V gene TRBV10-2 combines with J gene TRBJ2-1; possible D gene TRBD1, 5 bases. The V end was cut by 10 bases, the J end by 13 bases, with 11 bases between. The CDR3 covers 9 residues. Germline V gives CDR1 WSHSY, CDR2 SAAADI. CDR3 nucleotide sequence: TGCGCCACCAAGGGGCCCCAGTTCTTC. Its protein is CATKGPQFF.

The CDR3 sequence: CASSLVSNSYEQYF. The CDR3 DNA reads as TGTGCCAGCAGCTTAGTCTCGAACTCCTACGAGCAGTACTTC. V usage is TRBV5-4 and J usage is TRBJ2-7; D unclear. The CDR3 contains 14 residues. Germline V lookup: CDR1 SGHNT, CDR2 YYREEE (reference sequence). V was shortened by 2 bases and J by 0 bases, with 9 bases between the two germline ends.

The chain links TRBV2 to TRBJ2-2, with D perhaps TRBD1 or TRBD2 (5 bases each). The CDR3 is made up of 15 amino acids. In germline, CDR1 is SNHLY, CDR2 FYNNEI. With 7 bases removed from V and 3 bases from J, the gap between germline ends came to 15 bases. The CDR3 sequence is CASTPLGEHTGELFF. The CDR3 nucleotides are TGTGCCAGCACCCCTCTGGGGGAACACACCGGGGAGCTGTTTTTT.

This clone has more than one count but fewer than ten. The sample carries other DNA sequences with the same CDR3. The CDR3 sequence is CASSLGDSYEQYF. CDR3 DNA: TGTGCCAGCAGCTTAGGGGACTCCTACGAGCAGTACTTC. This chain links TRBV7-9 with TRBJ2-7, with unresolved D. Looked up from germline, CDR1 is SEHNR and CDR2 is FQNEAQ (reference sequence). This CDR3 comprises 13 residues. V was shortened by 1 base and J by 0 bases, with 4 bases between the two germline ends. The full variable domain, its missing parts supplied by reference TRBV7-9 and TRBJ2-7, is DTGVSQNPRHKITKRGQNVTFRCDPISEHNRLYWYRQTLGQGPEFLTYFQNEAQLEKSRLLSDRFSAERPKGSFSTLEIQRTEQGDSAMYLCASSLGDSYEQYFGPGTRLTVT.

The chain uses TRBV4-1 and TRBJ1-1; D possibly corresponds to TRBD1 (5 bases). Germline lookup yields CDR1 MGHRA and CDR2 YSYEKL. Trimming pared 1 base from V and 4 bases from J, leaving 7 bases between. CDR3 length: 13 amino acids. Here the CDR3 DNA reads TGCGCCAGCAGCCAAGGTGGGACCACTGAAGCTTTCTTT. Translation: CASSQGGTTEAFF.

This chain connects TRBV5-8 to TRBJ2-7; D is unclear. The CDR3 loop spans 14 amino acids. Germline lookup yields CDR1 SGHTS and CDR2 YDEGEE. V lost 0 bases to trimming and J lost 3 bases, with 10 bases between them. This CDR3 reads CASSLGGMGYEQYF. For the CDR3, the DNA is TGTGCCAGCAGCTTGGGTGGAATGGGCTACGAGCAGTACTTC.

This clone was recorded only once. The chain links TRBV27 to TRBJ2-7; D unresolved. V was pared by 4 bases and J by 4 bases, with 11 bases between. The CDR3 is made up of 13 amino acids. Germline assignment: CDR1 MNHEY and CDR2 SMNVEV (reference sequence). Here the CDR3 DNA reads TGTGCCAGCAGTTCCAGCCCCAATTACGAGCAGTACTTC. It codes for CASSSSPNYEQYF.

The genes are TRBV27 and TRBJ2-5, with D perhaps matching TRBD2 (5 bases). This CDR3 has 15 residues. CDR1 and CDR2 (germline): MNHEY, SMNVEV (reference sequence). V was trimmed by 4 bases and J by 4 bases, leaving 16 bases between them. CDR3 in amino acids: CASSSLGGRLETQYF. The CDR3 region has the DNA TGTGCCAGCAGTTCCCTGGGTGGGAGATTAGAGACCCAGTACTTC.

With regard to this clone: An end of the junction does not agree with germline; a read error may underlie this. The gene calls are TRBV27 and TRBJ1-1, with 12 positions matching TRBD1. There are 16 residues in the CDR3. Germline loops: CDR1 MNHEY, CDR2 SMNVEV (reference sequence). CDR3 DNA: TGTGCCAGCAGTACCCTTCCAGGGACAGGGGGCAGTCCACGGTCCTTT. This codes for CASSTLPGTGGSPRSF.

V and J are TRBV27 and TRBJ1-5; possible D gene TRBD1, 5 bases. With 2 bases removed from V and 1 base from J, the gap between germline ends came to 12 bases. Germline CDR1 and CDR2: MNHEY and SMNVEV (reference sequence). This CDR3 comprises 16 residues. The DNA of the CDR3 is TGTGCCAGCAGTTTACGCGCGGGGCAGAGCAATCAGCCCCAGCATTTT. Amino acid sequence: CASSLRAGQSNQPQHF.

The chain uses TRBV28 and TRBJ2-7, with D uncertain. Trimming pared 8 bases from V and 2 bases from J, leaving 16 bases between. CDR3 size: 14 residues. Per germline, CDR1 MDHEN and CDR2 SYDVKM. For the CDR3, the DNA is TGTGCCAGCTCTAAAAGCCGACCAACCTACGAGCAGTACTTC. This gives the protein CASSKSRPTYEQYF.